This TCR beta chain emerged from a study of immune evolution from preneoplasia to lung adenocarcinoma. CDR1 is SGHTA, CDR2 FQGTGA, per germline. V lost 2 bases to trimming and J lost 7 bases; unmatched junction nucleotides: 7. CDR3 size: 15 residues. This clone was seen a handful of times. Its antigen is currently unknown. General study points: T cell clonality was higher in KRAS-mutant than EGFR-mutant or wild-type nodules.

Each case's diagnosis was confirmed by two pathologists on H&E. After pathologic assessment, macro-dissection selected premalignant or tumor cells for extraction. This table comes from immunoSEQ multiplex PCR, and its TCRdb copy is limited to in-frame clones, with some not included. The repertoire includes fewer than 13,000 clones, 70% to 80% of them detected once, and approximately 9.1% sits in the top ten. The sequencing sample was made of FFPE minimally invasive lung adenocarcinoma tissue. The origin of this receptor is a donor at least 70 years old with lung adenocarcinoma. The chain combines TRBV7-3 with TRBJ2-1; 8 bases are a match to TRBD2. The CDR3 DNA sequence: TGTGCCAGCAGCTTAGGGCTAGCGGGTGTAAATGAGCAGTTCTTC. As protein: CASSLGLAGVNEQFF.